This TCR beta chain came from a study of cytomegalovirus exposure and HLA in healthy donors. Overall study findings and caveats: Later work found that TCR association rates differed between HLA loci; DRB1 had the most and HLA-C the fewest.

As for this clone: Its antigen is not known.

Each donor was nominally healthy when sampled (though unrecorded immune exposures were likely). 13 Jbeta primers and 60 Vbeta primers were used for the PCR. Using immunoSEQ multiplex PCR, the repertoire was profiled, and TCRdb retains in-frame clones only, with some absent. The sample yields about 110,000 clones, around 85% seen once. CDR1 MNHNY and CDR2 SVGAGI come from the germline V gene (reference sequence). The CDR3 consists of 15 residues. V shed 2 bases and J 0 bases; nucleotides not matched to a gene: 2. The chain has TRBV6-6 and TRBJ2-3; 7 nucleotides match TRBD2. The sample taken for sequencing was PBMCs. This receptor was obtained from a man under 40 in good health and CMV-seropositive. The CDR3 nucleotides are TGTGCCAGCAGTTACGGGAGGGGTAGCACAGATACGCAGTATTTT. The encoded protein is CASSYGRGSTDTQYF.